The next 25 T cell receptor beta chains were all read from a single sample in a study of blood T cell repertoires in COVID-19. Produced via immunoSEQ multiplex PCR; TCRdb's table is partial and in-frame only. The sample yields about 100,000 clones, about nine tenths seen once. Sequenced material: peripheral blood. All receptors come from a man aged 60 to 75 with acute or convalescent COVID-19.

CDR3 protein: CASSVLAGGYNEQFF. CDR3 in DNA: TGTGCCAGCAGTGTCCTAGCGGGAGGGTACAATGAGCAGTTCTTC. The chain uses TRBV6-4 and TRBJ2-1; 12 nucleotides match TRBD2. In germline, CDR1 is MRHNA, CDR2 SNTAGT. The trim removed 4 bases at V and 4 bases at J, leaving 2 bases unmatched. The length of the CDR3 is 15 residues.

This clone has more than one count but fewer than ten. The chain carries TRBV7-9 and TRBJ2-1, with 8 bases identical to TRBD1. The germline CDR1 and CDR2 sequences are SEHNR and FQNEAQ (reference sequence). This CDR3 has 13 residues. The ends lost 5 bases at V and 6 bases at J; junction bases unmatched: 3. Here the CDR3 reads CASSLGTGNEQFF. Written as DNA, the CDR3 is TGTGCCAGCAGCCTGGGGACAGGCAATGAGCAGTTCTTC.

The chain employs TRBV24-1 and TRBJ1-2; TRBD1 is a possible D gene (6 bases). Germline V CDR1 and CDR2: KGHDR, SFDVKD. V gave up 6 bases and J gave up 5 bases, with 21 bases separating them. CDR3 size: 16 residues. The CDR3 region is CATSTASDSGVYGYTF. CDR3 DNA sequence: TGTGCCACCAGTACCGCATCGGACAGCGGAGTATATGGCTACACCTTC.

J is TRBJ2-5 and V is TRBV4-2; perhaps TRBD1 as D (5 bases). V lost 0 bases and J lost 4, with 9 bases in between. Germline CDR1 reads LGHNA; CDR2 reads YNFKEQ. The CDR3 contains 14 residues. This chain's CDR3 is CASSQDRGGETQYF. Written as DNA, the CDR3 is TGTGCCAGCAGCCAAGATAGGGGCGGAGAGACCCAGTACTTC.

CDR3 region: CASRDRETSYEQYF. Written as DNA, the CDR3 is TGCGCCAGCAGGGACAGGGAAACCTCCTACGAGCAGTACTTC. The chain is built from TRBV5-1 and TRBJ2-7; 8 nucleotides agree with TRBD1. Looked up from germline, CDR1 is SGHRS and CDR2 is YFSETQ. The CDR3 has 14 amino acids. With 5 bases clipped from V and 0 bases from J, the junction kept 4 bases outside the gene matches.

The chain uses TRBV14 and TRBJ2-2, with TRBD1 identical over 7 bases. The CDR3 has 16 amino acids. CDR1 and CDR2 (germline): SGHDN, FVKESK. Trimming took 4 bases from V and 1 from J; bases not matched to a gene: 6. Written as DNA, the CDR3 is TGTGCCAGCAGCCCTGTACAGGGGAAGAACACCGGGGAGCTGTTTTTT. Protein: CASSPVQGKNTGELFF.

The chain carries TRBV27 and TRBJ2-7; tentatively, D is TRBD2 (5 bases). Germline loops: CDR1 MNHEY, CDR2 SMNVEV (reference sequence). CDR3 length: 11 amino acids. This CDR3 reads CASSPRPDSLV. The DNA of the CDR3 is TGTGCCAGCAGTCCCCGCCCGGACTCCCTCGTC.

This chain connects TRBV30 to TRBJ1-1, with D uncertain. CDR1 and CDR2 (germline): GTSNPN, SVGIG (reference sequence). Trimming took 0 bases from V and 11 from J, leaving 16 bases between them. The CDR3 extends over 13 amino acids. The CDR3 nucleotides read TGTGCCTGGAGTGTTGGATTGGAGGGCCGGGCTTTCTTT. It codes for CAWSVGLEGRAFF.

The chain carries TRBV18 and TRBJ1-2; D is unresolved. Germline assignment: CDR1 KGHSH and CDR2 LQKENI. The CDR3 is 13 amino acids. Trimming stripped 5 bases from V and 4 bases from J, with 11 bases between. The CDR3 coding sequence is TGTGCCAGCTCATTAACGGACTCCTATGGCTACACCTTC. Amino acid sequence: CASSLTDSYGYTF. The whole variable domain, remainder taken from reference TRBV18 and TRBJ1-2, is NAGVMQNPRHLVRRRGQEARLRCSPMKGHSHVYWYRQLPEEGLKFMVYLQKENIIDESGMPKERFSAEFPKEGPSILRIQQVVRGDSAAYFCASSLTDSYGYTFGSGTRLTVV.

The chain uses TRBV5-6 and TRBJ1-1; D is uncertain. Deletions cut 4 bases from V and 1 base from J, with 11 bases between. The CDR3 totals 14 residues. The germline V gene encodes CDR1 SGHDT and CDR2 YYEEEE. The chain's CDR3 is CASSPREWNTEAFF. DNA of the CDR3: TGTGCCAGCAGCCCACGGGAGTGGAACACTGAAGCTTTCTTT.

The chain has TRBV27 and TRBJ1-3; 9 bases match TRBD1. The V and J ends lost 2 bases and 6 bases, in that order; junction bases with no gene match: 5. Per the germline V gene, CDR1 is MNHEY and CDR2 is SMNVEV (reference sequence). The CDR3 runs 15 residues. The CDR3 sequence: CASSLRWTGVNTIYF. CDR3 in DNA: TGTGCCAGCAGTTTACGTTGGACAGGGGTAAACACCATATATTTT.

The chain employs TRBV9 and TRBJ1-3; D possibly corresponds to TRBD1 (5 bases). V lost 4 bases to trimming and J lost 0 bases, with 8 bases between them. Per germline, CDR1 SGDLS and CDR2 YYNGEE. The CDR3 length is 14 residues. CDR3 sequence (DNA): TGTGCCAGCAGCACAGGCAACTCTGGAAACACCATATATTTT. Its translation: CASSTGNSGNTIYF.

The chain couples TRBV6-1 to TRBJ1-1; the D is unclear. There are 17 residues in the CDR3. Germline values: CDR1 MNHNS, CDR2 SASEGT. V dropped 2 bases and J dropped 0 bases, with 16 bases sitting between them. This CDR3 reads CASSESGRRSMNTEAFF. CDR3 DNA sequence: TGTGCCAGCAGTGAATCGGGTAGGAGATCGATGAACACTGAAGCTTTCTTT.

The chain couples TRBV5-4 to TRBJ1-2, with TRBD1 as a possible D gene (5 bases). The CDR3 has 15 amino acids. Germline loops: CDR1 SGHNT, CDR2 YYREEE (reference sequence). Trimming cost V 2 bases and J 0 bases, with 11 bases left between them. The CDR3 reads CASSFRGGPNYGYTF. Here the CDR3 DNA reads TGTGCCAGCAGCTTTCGGGGGGGTCCTAACTATGGCTACACCTTC.

V and J are TRBV10-2 and TRBJ2-3; TRBD2 is a possible D gene (6 bases). The V and J ends lost 2 bases and 1 base respectively, with 10 bases between them. The CDR3 consists of 15 residues. From germline, CDR1 is WSHSY and CDR2 SAAADI. CDR3 loop: CASSEGGFGTDTQYF. CDR3 DNA: TGCGCCAGCAGTGAGGGGGGGTTCGGCACAGATACGCAGTATTTT.

This chain uses TRBV27 with TRBJ1-5, with 8 bases aligning to TRBD1. The length of the CDR3 is 17 residues. V lost 6 bases, J lost 5 bases, and 15 bases stayed unmatched. CDR1 is MNHEY, CDR2 SMNVEV, per germline (reference sequence). CDR3 DNA sequence: TGTGCCAGCAGGCCACTCCAGGGGGCCCCTGACGATCAGCCCCAGCATTTT. Protein product: CASRPLQGAPDDQPQHF.

A single count supports this clone. This chain links TRBV12-3 or TRBV12-4 with TRBJ1-5; D is unresolved. This CDR3 comprises 13 residues. Trimming pared 3 bases from V and 7 bases from J, leaving 10 bases between. The CDR3 sequence is CASSLRRPQPQHF. The CDR3 DNA is TGTGCCAGCAGTTTGAGGAGGCCCCAGCCCCAGCATTTT.

This chain joins TRBV28 and TRBJ1-2; D is perhaps TRBD1 (5 bases). Trimming cost V 2 bases and J 7 bases, with 20 bases left between them. The CDR3 runs to 16 residues. Germline V gene lookup returns CDR1 MDHEN and CDR2 SYDVKM. The CDR3 protein is CASSLGDSRRFSGYTF. The DNA of the CDR3 is TGTGCCAGCAGTTTAGGGGACTCCAGGCGGTTTAGTGGCTACACCTTC.

In its sample, this clone was seen once. The J gene is TRBJ2-1, the V gene TRBV9; 9 bases are shared with TRBD2. Germline assignment: CDR1 SGDLS and CDR2 YYNGEE. The junction had 4 bases not matched to a gene; V was cut back by 0 bases and J by 3 bases. This CDR3 spans 16 amino acids. CDR3: CASSVAAGGRYNEQFF. The CDR3, as DNA: TGTGCCAGCAGCGTAGCGGCGGGAGGGCGCTACAATGAGCAGTTCTTC.

The J gene is TRBJ2-1, the V gene TRBV24-1; TRBD2 is a possible D gene (5 bases). Germline assignment: CDR1 KGHDR and CDR2 SFDVKD. CDR3 size: 13 residues. The V end was cut by 4 bases, the J end by 4 bases, with 7 bases between. The CDR3 DNA follows: TGTGCCACCAGTGACTGGACTTACAATGAGCAGTTCTTC. This encodes CATSDWTYNEQFF.

The V gene is TRBV4-1, the J gene TRBJ2-1; the match to TRBD1 covers 11 bases. CDR1 and CDR2 from the germline V gene are MGHRA and YSYEKL. The CDR3 runs to 15 residues. V shed 3 bases, J shed 4 bases, and the junction held 2 bases outside the gene matches. The CDR3 DNA reads as TGCGCCAGCAGCCAGCGGGACAGGGGGTACAATGAGCAGTTCTTC. It translates to CASSQRDRGYNEQFF.

This clone was seen just once. The chain carries TRBV10-3 and TRBJ1-1, with a tentative D call TRBD1 (5 bases). V lost 0 bases and J lost 7, with 9 bases in between. CDR1 ENHRY and CDR2 SYGVKD come from the germline V gene. The CDR3 loop spans 13 amino acids. CDR3 sequence: CAISESIQVEAFF. The CDR3 DNA is TGTGCCATCAGTGAGTCGATACAGGTTGAAGCTTTCTTT.

V gene TRBV18 combines with J gene TRBJ2-5, with D perhaps TRBD2 (6 bases). CDR3 length equals 16 residues. Trimming cost V 6 bases and J 0 bases, with 17 bases left between them. CDR1 is KGHSH and CDR2 is LQKENI in the germline V gene. CDR3 residues: CASSRLVKRDQETQYF. In DNA, the CDR3 is TGTGCCAGCTCCCGTCTCGTAAAGCGGGACCAAGAGACCCAGTACTTC.

The chain recombines TRBV2 with TRBJ1-4; D call uncertain. V was pared by 5 bases and J by 10 bases, with 14 bases between. CDR1 SNHLY and CDR2 FYNNEI come from the germline V gene. The CDR3 runs 13 residues. For the CDR3, the DNA is TGTGCCAGCAGTCCTCCCGAGATCGGAAAACTGTTTTTT. Its translation: CASSPPEIGKLFF.

The chain carries TRBV9 and TRBJ2-3; 16 bases fit TRBD2. Germline-derived CDR1 and CDR2 are SGDLS and YYNGEE. The CDR3 is 15 residues long. J gave up 13 bases and V 4 bases, and 9 bases lay outside the gene matches. CDR3 sequence: CASSQRGLAGGPKYF. The CDR3 DNA follows: TGTGCCAGCAGCCAAAGGGGACTAGCGGGAGGGCCGAAGTATTTT.